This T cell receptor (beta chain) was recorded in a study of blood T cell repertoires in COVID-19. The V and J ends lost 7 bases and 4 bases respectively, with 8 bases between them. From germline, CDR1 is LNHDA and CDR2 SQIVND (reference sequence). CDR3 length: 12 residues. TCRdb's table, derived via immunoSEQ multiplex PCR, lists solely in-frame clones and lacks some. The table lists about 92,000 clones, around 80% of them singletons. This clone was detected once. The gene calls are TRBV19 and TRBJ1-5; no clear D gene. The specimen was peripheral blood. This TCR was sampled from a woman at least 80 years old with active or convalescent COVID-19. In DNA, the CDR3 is TGTGCCAGTAATCCAGTAAATCAGCCCCAGCATTTT. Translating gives CASNPVNQPQHF.